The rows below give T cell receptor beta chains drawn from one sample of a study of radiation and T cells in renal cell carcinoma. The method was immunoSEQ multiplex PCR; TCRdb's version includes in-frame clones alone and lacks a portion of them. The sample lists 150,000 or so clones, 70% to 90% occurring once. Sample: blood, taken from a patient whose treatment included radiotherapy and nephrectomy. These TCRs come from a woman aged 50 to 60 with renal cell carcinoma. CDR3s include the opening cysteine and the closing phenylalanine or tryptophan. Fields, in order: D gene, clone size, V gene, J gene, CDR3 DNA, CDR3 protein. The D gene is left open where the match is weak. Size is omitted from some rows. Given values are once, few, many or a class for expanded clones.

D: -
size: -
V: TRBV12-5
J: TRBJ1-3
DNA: TGTGCTAGTGGTTTGGGGACAATGGGAAACACCATATATTTT
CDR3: CASGLGTMGNTIYF

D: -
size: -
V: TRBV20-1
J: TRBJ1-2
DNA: TGCAGTGCTAGAGATCCTAATGGCTACACCTTC
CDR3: CSARDPNGYTF

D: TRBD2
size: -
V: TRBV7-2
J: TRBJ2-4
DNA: TGTGCCAGCAGCTTCGGGGGGTACAAACAACCTTACTACTTC
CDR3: CASSFGGYKQPYYF

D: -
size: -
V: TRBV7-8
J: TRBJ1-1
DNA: TGTGCCAGCAGCTTCACGGGAGTGAACACTGAAGCTTTCTTT
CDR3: CASSFTGVNTEAFF

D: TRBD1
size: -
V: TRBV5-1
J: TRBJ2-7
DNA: TGCGCCAGCAGCTTGCGACAGGGGGTCTACGAGCAGTACTTC
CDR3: CASSLRQGVYEQYF

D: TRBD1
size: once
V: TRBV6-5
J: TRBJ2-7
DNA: TGTGCCAGCAGTTTCCGCCGACAGGGTTCTACAAACGAGCAGTACTTC
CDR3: CASSFRRQGSTNEQYF

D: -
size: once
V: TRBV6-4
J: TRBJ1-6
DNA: TGTGCCAGCAGTGAGAGGGTCCATAATTCACCCCTCCACTTT
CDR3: CASSERVHNSPLHF

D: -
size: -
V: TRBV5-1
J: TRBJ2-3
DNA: TGCGCCAGCAGCTTGGCCTGGGATACGCAGTATTTT
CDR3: CASSLAWDTQYF

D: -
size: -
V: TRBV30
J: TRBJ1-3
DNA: TGTGCCTGGAGTCCCCTCAGGGACTCTGGAAACACCATATATTTT
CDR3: CAWSPLRDSGNTIYF

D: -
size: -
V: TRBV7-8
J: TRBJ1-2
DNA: TGTGCCAGCAGCCCCCACGTGGGGGTGAACTATGGCTACACCTTC
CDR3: CASSPHVGVNYGYTF

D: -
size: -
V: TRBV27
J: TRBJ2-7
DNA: TGTGCCAGCAGTTTACGGGACTCCTACGAGCAGTACTTC
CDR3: CASSLRDSYEQYF

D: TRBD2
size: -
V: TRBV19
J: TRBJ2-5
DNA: TGTGCCAGTAGTCTTTGGAGGCTAGCGGGGGGGCAAGAGACCCAGTACTTC
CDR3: CASSLWRLAGGQETQYF

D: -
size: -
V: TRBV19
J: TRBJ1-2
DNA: TGTGCCAGTAATAAAGACAGCTCCGTCATAAGTCTCGCCTTC
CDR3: CASNKDSSVISLAF

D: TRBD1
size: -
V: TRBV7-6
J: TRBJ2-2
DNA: TGTGCCAGCAGCTTGGGGTCCGGGACAGGGTTTCGCGGGGAGCTGTTTTTT
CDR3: CASSLGSGTGFRGELFF

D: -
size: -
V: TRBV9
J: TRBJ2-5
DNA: TGTGCCAGCAGCGTAGAGCTGGAGCAAGAGACCCAGTACTTC
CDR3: CASSVELEQETQYF

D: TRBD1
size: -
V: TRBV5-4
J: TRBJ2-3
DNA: TGTGCCAGCAGTCCGCCCCGGACAGGGGGCTTAGATACGCAGTATTTT
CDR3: CASSPPRTGGLDTQYF

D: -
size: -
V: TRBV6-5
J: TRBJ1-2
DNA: TGTGCCGGCGGGCGCTACACCTTC
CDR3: CAGGRYTF

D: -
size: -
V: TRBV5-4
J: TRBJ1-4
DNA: TGTGCCAGCAGCCGGCGGGGGGTAGGGGCAACTAATGAAAAACTGTTTTTT
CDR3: CASSRRGVGATNEKLFF

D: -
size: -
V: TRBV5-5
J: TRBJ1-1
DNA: TGTGCCAGCAGCCGAAGAGCGGTAGCTTTCTTT
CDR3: CASSRRAVAFF

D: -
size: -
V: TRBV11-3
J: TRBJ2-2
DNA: TGTGCCAGCAGCTCAGGACAAAAGAACACCGGGGAGCTGTTTTTT
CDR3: CASSSGQKNTGELFF

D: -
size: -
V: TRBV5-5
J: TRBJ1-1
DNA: TGTGCCAGCAGCTTGCTAGGGCTTGAAGCTTTCTTT
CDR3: CASSLLGLEAFF

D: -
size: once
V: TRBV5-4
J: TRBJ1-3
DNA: TGTGCCAGCAGCTTGGAGCAGGGGCCCGGAAACACCATATATTTT
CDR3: CASSLEQGPGNTIYF

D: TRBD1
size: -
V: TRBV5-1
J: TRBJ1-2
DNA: TGCGCCAGCAGCTTGGTGCAGGGGGGCGGCTACACCTTC
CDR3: CASSLVQGGGYTF

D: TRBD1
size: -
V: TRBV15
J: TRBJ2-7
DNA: TGTGCCACCAGCAGAGAACGGACAGGGGTCTACGAGCAGTACTTC
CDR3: CATSRERTGVYEQYF

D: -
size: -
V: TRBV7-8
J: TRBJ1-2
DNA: TGTGCCAGCAGCTTAGCGCTGGCCAGGAGGGATGGCTACACCTTC
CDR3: CASSLALARRDGYTF

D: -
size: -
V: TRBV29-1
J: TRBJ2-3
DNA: TGCAGCGTTGAAGGCCCCCGGGAGGGGGCCGCAGATACGCAGTATTTT
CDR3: CSVEGPREGAADTQYF

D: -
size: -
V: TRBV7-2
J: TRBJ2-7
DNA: TGTGCCAGCAGCTTAGAGGCAGGGAAAACCTACGAGCAGTACTTC
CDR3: CASSLEAGKTYEQYF

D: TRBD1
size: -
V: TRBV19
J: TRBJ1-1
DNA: TGTGCCAGTAGTATACAGGGGGCCACTGAAGCTTTCTTT
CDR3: CASSIQGATEAFF

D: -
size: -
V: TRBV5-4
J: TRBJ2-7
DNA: TGTGCCAGCAGCCGGGGACTCCTTGGCGGCGAGCAGTACTTC
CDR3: CASSRGLLGGEQYF

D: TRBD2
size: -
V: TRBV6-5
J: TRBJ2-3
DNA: TGTGCCAGCACGGCTAGCGGTGCAGATACGCAGTATTTT
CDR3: CASTASGADTQYF

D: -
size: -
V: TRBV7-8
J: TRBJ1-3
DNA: TGTGCCAGCAGCTCACGAGGATCGGCGGGAAACACCATATATTTT
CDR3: CASSSRGSAGNTIYF

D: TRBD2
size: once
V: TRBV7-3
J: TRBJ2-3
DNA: TGTGCCAGCAGCAAGAGGCCTAGCGGGGGTTCAGATACGCAGTATTTT
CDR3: CASSKRPSGGSDTQYF

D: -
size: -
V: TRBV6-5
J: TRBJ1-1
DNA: TGTGCCAGCAACTTACTTAAGAACACTGAAGCTTTCTTT
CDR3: CASNLLKNTEAFF

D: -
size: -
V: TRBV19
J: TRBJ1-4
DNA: TGTGCCAGTAGTAGAGTACAGGACCCTAATGAAAAACTGTTTTTT
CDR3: CASSRVQDPNEKLFF

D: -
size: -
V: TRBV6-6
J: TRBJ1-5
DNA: TGTGCCAGCAGTCTAGACAATCAGCCCCAGCATTTT
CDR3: CASSLDNQPQHF

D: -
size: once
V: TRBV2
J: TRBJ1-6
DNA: TGTGCCAGCAGTGAAGAGACTGGGAGGGAATCACCCCTCCACTTT
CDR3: CASSEETGRESPLHF

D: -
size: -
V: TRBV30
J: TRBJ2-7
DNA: TGTGCCTGGAGCCCGACAGTGCGGGAGCAGTACTTC
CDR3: CAWSPTVREQYF

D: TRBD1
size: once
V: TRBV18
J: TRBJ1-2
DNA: TGTGCCAGCTCAAGTCTCACAGGGGTGGATGGCTACACCTTC
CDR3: CASSSLTGVDGYTF

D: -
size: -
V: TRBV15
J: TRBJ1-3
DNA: TGTGCCACCAGCAGAGCTTTCTCTGGAAACACCATATATTTT
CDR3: CATSRAFSGNTIYF

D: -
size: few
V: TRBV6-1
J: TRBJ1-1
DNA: TGTGCCAGCATCGGGGGAGCGGTTCGTTGGACTGAAGCTTTCTTT
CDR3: CASIGGAVRWTEAFF

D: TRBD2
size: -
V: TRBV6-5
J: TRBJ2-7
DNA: TGTGCCAGCAGTTACTCTTGGAGCGGGAATAGTGAGCAGTACTTC
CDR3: CASSYSWSGNSEQYF

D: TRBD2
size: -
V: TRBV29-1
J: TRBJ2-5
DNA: TGCAGCTTTGCCGTTAGCGGGGTTGGGGAGACCCAGTACTTC
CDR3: CSFAVSGVGETQYF

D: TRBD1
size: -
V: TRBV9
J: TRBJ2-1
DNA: TGTGCCAGCAGCGTCGACAGGGGTGTCTCCTACAATGAGCAGTTCTTC
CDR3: CASSVDRGVSYNEQFF

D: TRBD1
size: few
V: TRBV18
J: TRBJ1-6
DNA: TGTGCCAGCTCCCAAACCCGGGACAGGCAGTACCTCCACTTT
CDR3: CASSQTRDRQYLHF

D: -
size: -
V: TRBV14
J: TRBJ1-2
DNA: TGTGCCAGCAGCCAAGATAGGACCCCGGGCCCCTTC
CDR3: CASSQDRTPGPF

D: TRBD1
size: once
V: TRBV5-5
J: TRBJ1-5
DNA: TGTGCCAGCAGCTCTTCGGACAGGGGCAATCAGCCCCAGCATTTT
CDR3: CASSSSDRGNQPQHF

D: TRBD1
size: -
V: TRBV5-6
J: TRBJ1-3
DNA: TGTGCCAGCAGCCGCATCGGACAGGGAGAACGGAACACCATATATTTT
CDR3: CASSRIGQGERNTIYF